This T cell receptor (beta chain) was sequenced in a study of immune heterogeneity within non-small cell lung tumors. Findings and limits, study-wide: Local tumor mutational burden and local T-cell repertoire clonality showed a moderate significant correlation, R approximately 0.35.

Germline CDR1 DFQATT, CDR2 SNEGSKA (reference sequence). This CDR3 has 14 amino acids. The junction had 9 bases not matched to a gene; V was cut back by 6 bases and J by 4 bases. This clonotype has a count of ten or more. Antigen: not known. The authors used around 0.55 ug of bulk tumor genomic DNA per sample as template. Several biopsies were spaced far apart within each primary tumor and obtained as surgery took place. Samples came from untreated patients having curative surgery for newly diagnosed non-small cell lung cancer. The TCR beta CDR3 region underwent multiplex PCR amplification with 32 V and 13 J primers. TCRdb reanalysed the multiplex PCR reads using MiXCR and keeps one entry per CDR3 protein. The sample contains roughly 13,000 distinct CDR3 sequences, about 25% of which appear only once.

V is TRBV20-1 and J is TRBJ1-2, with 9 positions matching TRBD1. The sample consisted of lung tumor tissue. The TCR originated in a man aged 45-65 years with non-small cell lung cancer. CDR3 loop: CSARTGDFAYGYTF. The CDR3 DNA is TGCAGTGCAAGGACAGGGGACTTCGCCTATGGCTACACCTTC.